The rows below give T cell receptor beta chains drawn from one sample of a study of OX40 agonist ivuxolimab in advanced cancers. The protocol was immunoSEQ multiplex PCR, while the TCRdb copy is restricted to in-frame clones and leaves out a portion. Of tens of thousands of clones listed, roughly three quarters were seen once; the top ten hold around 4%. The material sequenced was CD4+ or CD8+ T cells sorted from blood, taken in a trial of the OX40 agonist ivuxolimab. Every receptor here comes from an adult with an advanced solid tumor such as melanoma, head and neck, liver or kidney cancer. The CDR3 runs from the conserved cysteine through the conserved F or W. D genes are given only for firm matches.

CDR3: CASSDEREQYF
DNA: TGTGCCAGCAGTGACGAACGAGAGCAGTACTTC
J: TRBJ2-7
V: TRBV2
D: NA

CDR3: CASSLVAGGEKLFF
DNA: TGTGCCAGCAGCTTAGTCGCAGGGGGAGAAAAACTGTTTTTT
J: TRBJ1-4
V: TRBV7-6
D: TRBD1

CDR3: CASSSGQGRFTEAFF
DNA: TGTGCCAGCAGCTCGGGACAGGGAAGGTTCACTGAAGCTTTCTTT
J: TRBJ1-1
V: TRBV6-5
D: TRBD1

CDR3: CASSFLFGVSPLLHF
DNA: TGTGCCAGCAGTTTCCTATTCGGGGTATCACCCTTGCTTCACTTC
J: TRBJ1-2
V: TRBV27
D: NA

CDR3: CASRGQGNYGYTF
DNA: TGTGCCAGCAGGGGACAGGGGAACTATGGCTACACCTTC
J: TRBJ1-2
V: TRBV6-1
D: TRBD1

CDR3: CASSPGQGWTQYF
DNA: TGTGCCAGCTCACCAGGGCAGGGATGGACCCAGTACTTC
J: TRBJ2-5
V: TRBV18
D: NA

CDR3: CSVDNRVNYGYTF
DNA: TGCAGCGTTGATAACAGGGTTAACTATGGCTACACCTTC
J: TRBJ1-2
V: TRBV29-1
D: NA

CDR3: CASSLPSGGADEQFF
DNA: TGTGCCAGCAGCTTACCTAGCGGGGGGGCGGATGAGCAGTTCTTC
J: TRBJ2-1
V: TRBV5-4
D: TRBD2

CDR3: CASSLGPRSDNSYEQYF
DNA: TGTGCCAGCAGCTTAGGGCCCCGTTCGGACAACTCCTACGAGCAGTACTTC
J: TRBJ2-7
V: TRBV11-2
D: NA

CDR3: CASSPPVVRETQYF
DNA: TGTGCCAGCTCACCACCCGTGGTCCGGGAGACCCAGTACTTC
J: TRBJ2-5
V: TRBV18
D: NA

CDR3: CASSIWGRGETQYF
DNA: TGTGCCAGTAGTATCTGGGGACGGGGGGAGACCCAGTACTTC
J: TRBJ2-5
V: TRBV19
D: NA

CDR3: CASSAQILTGELFF
DNA: TGTGCCAGCAGTGCCCAGATTCTCACCGGGGAGCTGTTTTTT
J: TRBJ2-2
V: TRBV2
D: NA

CDR3: CASSNRDRENTQYF
DNA: TGTGCCAGCAGCAACAGGGACAGGGAAAATACGCAGTATTTT
J: TRBJ2-3
V: TRBV21-1
D: NA

CDR3: CASNLYRNTEAFF
DNA: TGTGCCAGCAACCTTTATAGGAACACTGAAGCTTTCTTT
J: TRBJ1-1
V: TRBV11-2
D: NA

CDR3: CASSEEPGGKQTTKQTF
DNA: TGTGCCAGCAGTGAAGAGCCAGGGGGTAAGCAAACGACGAAGCAAACCTTC
J: TRBJ1-2
V: TRBV6-1
D: TRBD1

CDR3: CASSPQDYEQYF
DNA: TGTGCCAGCAGTCCCCAGGACTACGAGCAGTACTTC
J: TRBJ2-7
V: TRBV28
D: NA

CDR3: CASSYARGLSYNEQFF
DNA: TGTGCCAGCAGTTACGCGAGGGGACTCTCCTACAATGAGCAGTTCTTC
J: TRBJ2-1
V: TRBV7-2
D: NA

CDR3: CASSMLYPDSPLHF
DNA: TGTGCCAGTAGTATGCTCTATCCCGATTCACCCCTCCACTTT
J: TRBJ1-6
V: TRBV19
D: NA